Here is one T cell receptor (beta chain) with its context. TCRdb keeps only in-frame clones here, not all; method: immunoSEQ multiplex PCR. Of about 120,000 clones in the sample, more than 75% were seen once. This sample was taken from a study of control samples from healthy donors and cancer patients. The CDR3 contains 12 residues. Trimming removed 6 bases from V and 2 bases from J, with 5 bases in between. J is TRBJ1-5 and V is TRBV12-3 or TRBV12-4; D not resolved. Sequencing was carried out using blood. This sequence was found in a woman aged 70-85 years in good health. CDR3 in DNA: TGTGCCAGCAGCCGAGGCAATCAGCCCCAGCATTTT. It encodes CASSRGNQPQHF.